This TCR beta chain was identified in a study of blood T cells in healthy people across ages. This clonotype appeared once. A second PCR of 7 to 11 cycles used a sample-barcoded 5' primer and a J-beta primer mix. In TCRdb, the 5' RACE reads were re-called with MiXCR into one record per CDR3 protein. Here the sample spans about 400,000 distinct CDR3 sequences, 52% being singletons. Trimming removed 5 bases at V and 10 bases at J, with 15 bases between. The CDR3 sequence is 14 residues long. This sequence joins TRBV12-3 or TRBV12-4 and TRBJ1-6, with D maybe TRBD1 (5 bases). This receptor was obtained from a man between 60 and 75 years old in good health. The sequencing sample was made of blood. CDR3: CASSQGVGMSPLHF. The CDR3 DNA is TGTGCCAGCAGTCAGGGTGTAGGTATGTCACCCCTCCACTTT.